This is a list of T cell receptor beta chains from one sample in a study of cytomegalovirus exposure and HLA in healthy donors. Sequenced by immunoSEQ multiplex PCR; TCRdb stores in-frame clones only, minus some. The table lists over 150,000 clones, 79% of them singletons. Sequencing was done on a sample of PBMCs. The receptors were sampled from a girl aged 10-17 years in good health and CMV-seropositive. Both conserved end residues are part of each CDR3. D genes are given only for firm matches. Size is stated for part of the rows, as once, few or many counts, or as a class when the clone is expanded.

TRBV7-9	NA	NA	12	TRBJ1-2	TGTGCCAGCAGCGATTGGAGCAATGGCTACACCTTC	CASSDWSNGYTF
TRBV4-2	TRBD1	once	15	TRBJ1-6	TGTGCCAGCAGCCAAGGGACAGGGACTAATTCACCCCTCCACTTT	CASSQGTGTNSPLHF
TRBV5-5	NA	NA	16	TRBJ1-4	TGTGCCAGCAGCTTGGCCCCCACAGGGACTAATGAAAAACTGTTTTTT	CASSLAPTGTNEKLFF
TRBV6-5	NA	NA	14	TRBJ1-2	TGTGCCAGCAGTTACCGGGGAGGGTACGGTGGCTACACCTTC	CASSYRGGYGGYTF
TRBV11-2	TRBD1	NA	12	TRBJ2-7	TGTGCCAGCAGCAGGACAGGGACCGAGCAGTACTTC	CASSRTGTEQYF
TRBV6-6	NA	once	14	TRBJ1-5	TGTGCCAGCAGTTACGGAACGGAGAATCAGCCCCAGCATTTT	CASSYGTENQPQHF
TRBV7-7	NA	NA	15	TRBJ2-7	TGTGCCAGCAGCTTAGCGATGGAGCCTACCTACGAGCAGTACTTC	CASSLAMEPTYEQYF
TRBV11-3	NA	NA	13	TRBJ2-5	TGTGCCAGCAGCTTCGTAGCTGGGGAGACCCAGTACTTC	CASSFVAGETQYF
TRBV14	NA	few	15	TRBJ1-3	TGTGCCAGCAGCCAAGACTTATTCTCTGGAAACACCATATATTTT	CASSQDLFSGNTIYF
TRBV5-4	TRBD2	few	16	TRBJ2-7	TGTGCCAGCAGCTCCCCCGGGCGCGGGGGAGCCTACGAGCAGTACTTC	CASSSPGRGGAYEQYF
TRBV4-3	TRBD1	NA	16	TRBJ2-7	TGCGCCAGCAGCCCCGCGGGGTACAGGGGGATAGACGAGCAGTACTTC	CASSPAGYRGIDEQYF
TRBV6-1	NA	NA	13	TRBJ2-1	TGTGCCAGCAGTCGGGGTCAAGACAATGAGCAGTTCTTC	CASSRGQDNEQFF
TRBV6-1	TRBD1	NA	14	TRBJ1-4	TGTGCCAGCAGCCTTGGACAGGGAGGTGAAAAACTGTTTTTT	CASSLGQGGEKLFF
TRBV6-1	NA	once	13	TRBJ2-3	TGTGCCAGCAGTGCGGGTAAGACAGATACGCAGTATTTT	CASSAGKTDTQYF
TRBV12-5	TRBD2	once	17	TRBJ2-5	TGTGCTAGTGGTTTGGTAGGCACTAGCGGGGAACAAGAGACCCAGTACTTC	CASGLVGTSGEQETQYF
TRBV7-2	NA	NA	13	TRBJ1-2	TGTGCCAGCAGCTTAGACAGTAACTATGGCTACACCTTC	CASSLDSNYGYTF
TRBV4-3	TRBD2	NA	12	TRBJ2-7	TGCGCCAGCAGCCAAGAGGGAGGGGAGCAGTACTTC	CASSQEGGEQYF
TRBV4-3	NA	NA	14	TRBJ2-7	TGCGCCAGCAGCCCTCAATTACAGGGATACGAGCAGTACTTC	CASSPQLQGYEQYF
TRBV5-1	TRBD1	NA	13	TRBJ1-1	TGCGCCAGCAGCTCTGGACAGGGCACTGAAGCTTTCTTT	CASSSGQGTEAFF
TRBV13	TRBD2	NA	15	TRBJ2-7	TGTGCCAGCAGCTCCCACGGGACTAGGCCTGGCGAGCAGTACTTC	CASSSHGTRPGEQYF
TRBV6-5	TRBD1	few	15	TRBJ1-4	TGTGCCAGCCGGGTCAGGACAGGGGGATCTGGAAAACTGTTTTTT	CASRVRTGGSGKLFF
TRBV5-1	TRBD1	NA	14	TRBJ1-2	TGCGCCAGCAGCTTGGAGGACAGGGGTGATGGCTACACCTTC	CASSLEDRGDGYTF
TRBV11-3	TRBD2	NA	18	TRBJ2-3	TGTGCCAGCAGCTCTCGCGGTACTAGCGGGGGGGGTGAGGATACGCAGTATTTT	CASSSRGTSGGGEDTQYF
TRBV6-5	NA	NA	16	TRBJ1-1	TGTGCCAGCAGTTACCTAACAGGGATTCAGACCACTGAAGCTTTCTTT	CASSYLTGIQTTEAFF
TRBV29-1	NA	NA	15	TRBJ2-7	TGCAGCGTTGAAGTTAGTGGGGCCTACTCCTACGAGCAGTACTTC	CSVEVSGAYSYEQYF
TRBV6-4	NA	few	15	TRBJ2-1	TGTGCCAGCAGTGCCAAGGAAGCGACGGCAGATGAGCAGTTCTTC	CASSAKEATADEQFF
TRBV4-1	NA	NA	15	TRBJ2-5	TGCGCCAGCAGCGCTCGGACAGTGTACCAAGAGACCCAGTACTTC	CASSARTVYQETQYF
TRBV27	TRBD1	NA	14	TRBJ2-7	TGTGCCAGCAGTCTCCGACAGGGGGTGGGCGAGCAGTACTTC	CASSLRQGVGEQYF
TRBV7-9	NA	NA	15	TRBJ1-1	TGTGCCAGCAGCTTAGAGATCCAGGGATGGACTGAAGCTTTCTTT	CASSLEIQGWTEAFF
TRBV7-2	TRBD2	NA	15	TRBJ2-3	TGTGCCAGCAGCTTACGCGGGGGGCGGGGAGATACGCAGTATTTT	CASSLRGGRGDTQYF
TRBV18	TRBD2	NA	17	TRBJ2-3	TGTGCCAGCTCACCACAACGCAGAGATAGCGGGGTGTATACGCAGTATTTT	CASSPQRRDSGVYTQYF
TRBV5-1	TRBD1	NA	14	TRBJ1-5	TGCGCCAGCAGCTTGGGACAGGGGGATCAGCCCCAGCATTTT	CASSLGQGDQPQHF
TRBV6-1	NA	NA	16	TRBJ1-1	TGTGCCAGCAGTGAAAGATTTGGGGGCGTAGCGACTGAAGCTTTCTTT	CASSERFGGVATEAFF
TRBV2	TRBD1	NA	15	TRBJ1-2	TGTGCCAGCAGGGGGGGGACAGGGGGAAACTATGGCTACACCTTC	CASRGGTGGNYGYTF
TRBV9	NA	NA	16	TRBJ1-6	TGTGCCAGCAGCTCCTCCCAGGGAGGGAACGTCTCACCCCTCCACTTT	CASSSSQGGNVSPLHF
TRBV11-2	TRBD1	NA	15	TRBJ2-1	TGTGCCAGCAGCCTGGGACAGGGTCCCTACAATGAGCAGTTCTTC	CASSLGQGPYNEQFF
TRBV6-6	NA	few	14	TRBJ2-3	TGTGCCAGCAAGGGGGGGGCCCTCTCAGATACGCAGTATTTT	CASKGGALSDTQYF
TRBV29-1	TRBD1	NA	19	TRBJ1-1	TGCAGCGTCGCTTCCGTTTACGGGACAGGGGTTTACATGAACACTGAAGCTTTCTTT	CSVASVYGTGVYMNTEAFF
TRBV6-1	NA	NA	16	TRBJ2-1	TGTGCCAGCAGTGAAGAGGAACGGCGGGCCGACAATGAGCAGTTCTTC	CASSEEERRADNEQFF
TRBV9	TRBD2	NA	15	TRBJ2-5	TGTGCCAGCAGCGTCGGGACTAGCGGCCAAGAGACCCAGTACTTC	CASSVGTSGQETQYF
TRBV30	TRBD2	NA	13	TRBJ2-7	TGTGCCTCGAAGGGGCGGGGGGCCTACGAGCAGTACTTC	CASKGRGAYEQYF
TRBV5-4	TRBD2	NA	15	TRBJ2-5	TGTGCCAGCAGCTCGACTAGCGGGGGCCAAGAGACCCAGTACTTC	CASSSTSGGQETQYF
TRBV5-1	TRBD2	medium-sized	14	TRBJ2-1	TGCGCCAGCAGCCCTAGCGGGGGATACAATGAGCAGTTCTTC	CASSPSGGYNEQFF